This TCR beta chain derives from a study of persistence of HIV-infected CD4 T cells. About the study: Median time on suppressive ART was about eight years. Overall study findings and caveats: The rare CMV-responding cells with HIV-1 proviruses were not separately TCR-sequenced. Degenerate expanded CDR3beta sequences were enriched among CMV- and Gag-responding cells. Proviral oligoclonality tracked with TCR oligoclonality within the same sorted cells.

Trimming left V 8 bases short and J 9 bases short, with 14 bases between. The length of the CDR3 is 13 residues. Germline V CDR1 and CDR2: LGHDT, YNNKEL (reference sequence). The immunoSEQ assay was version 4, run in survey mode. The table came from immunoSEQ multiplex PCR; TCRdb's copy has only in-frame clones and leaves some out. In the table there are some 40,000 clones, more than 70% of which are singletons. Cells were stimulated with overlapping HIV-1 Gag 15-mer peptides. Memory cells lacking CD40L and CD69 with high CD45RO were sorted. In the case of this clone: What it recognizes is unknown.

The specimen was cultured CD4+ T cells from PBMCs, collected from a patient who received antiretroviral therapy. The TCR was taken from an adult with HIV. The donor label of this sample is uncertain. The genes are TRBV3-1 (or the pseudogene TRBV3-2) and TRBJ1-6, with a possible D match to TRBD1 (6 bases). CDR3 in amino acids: CASSYQGRSPLHF. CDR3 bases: TGTGCCAGCTCCTACCAGGGGCGTTCACCCCTCCACTTT.